This T cell receptor (beta chain) was obtained from a study of Graves' ophthalmopathy and Graves' hyperthyroidism. Study in general: Untreated patients at initial diagnosis provided peripheral blood.

Establishment of the diagnosis relied upon clinical symptoms, serum thyroxine, TRAb, thyroid ultrasound and orbital computed tomography. TCR beta CDR3 amplification used RNA transcripts. RT-PCR with HTBI primers came first, then second-round multiplex PCR. Via MiXCR, TCRdb re-called the multiplex PCR reads, giving one row per CDR3 protein. Of hundreds of thousands of distinct CDR3 sequences in the sample, approximately 15% were seen once. In germline, CDR1 is SQVTM, CDR2 ANQGSEA. V gave up 4 bases and J gave up 4 bases, with 16 bases separating them. This CDR3 contains 14 residues. This clonotype occurred many times. The target antigen is unknown. Overall study results and limits: With 70.59% sensitivity and roughly 72% specificity, the model predicted ophthalmopathy progression. Blood also held most thyroid clonotypes expanded above 0.001 frequency.

Sequencing was done on a sample of blood. The chain has TRBV29-1 and TRBJ1-1, with D possibly being TRBD1 (6 bases). The sequence came from a woman aged 25 to 39 with Graves' ophthalmopathy. CDR3 loop: CSVAGATVSTEAFF. The CDR3 DNA reads as TGCAGCGTTGCGGGGGCAACTGTGAGCACTGAAGCTTTCTTT.